These 15 T cell receptor beta chains came from one sample sequenced in a study of blood T cell repertoires in COVID-19. Profiled with immunoSEQ multiplex PCR; TCRdb holds only in-frame clones, not every one. There are about 110,000 clones in the sample; around nine tenths occur only once, and approximately 3.4% lies in the top ten. The sample was peripheral blood. The receptors come from a woman aged 45-60 years with acute or convalescent COVID-19.

DNA for the CDR3: TGTGCCAGCAGTCCCAGCGGGATACGAGAGACCCAGTACTTC. Encoded protein: CASSPSGIRETQYF. V is TRBV7-7 and J is TRBJ2-5, with 7 bases matching TRBD2. The CDR3 runs 14 residues. J lost 4 bases, V lost 6 bases, and 8 bases had no gene match. Germline V lookup: CDR1 SSHAT, CDR2 FNYEAQ (reference sequence).

The chain is built from TRBV15 and TRBJ2-1; a possible D gene is TRBD1 (5 bases). The germline gives CDR1 LNHNV, CDR2 YYDKDF (reference sequence). V was trimmed by 1 base and J by 0 bases, leaving 7 bases between them. This CDR3 spans 15 amino acids. The CDR3 bases are TGTGCCACCAGCAGAGGAGACAGCTCCTACAATGAGCAGTTCTTC. This encodes CATSRGDSSYNEQFF. Full variable domain (missing parts from reference TRBV15 and TRBJ2-1): DAMVIQNPRYQVTQFGKPVTLSCSQTLNHNVMYWYQQKSSQAPKLLFHYYDKDFNNEADTPDNFQSRRPNTSFCFLDIRSPGLGDTAMYLCATSRGDSSYNEQFFGPGTRLTVL.

The V gene is TRBV20-1, the J gene TRBJ2-7, with unresolved D. Trimming stripped 2 bases from V and 3 bases from J, with 5 bases between. There are 11 residues in the CDR3. Germline CDR1 is DFQATT and CDR2 is SNEGSKA (reference sequence). The CDR3 loop reads CSARQNYEQYF. The CDR3 DNA sequence: TGCAGTGCTAGACAGAACTACGAGCAGTACTTC.

This clone appeared once. This CDR3 is CASNSGTGITDTQYF. The CDR3 DNA reads as TGTGCCAGCAACTCCGGGACAGGCATCACAGATACGCAGTATTTT. The chain links TRBV7-8 to TRBJ2-3, with 8 bases lining up with TRBD1. The CDR3 loop spans 15 amino acids. Germline V CDR1 and CDR2: SGHVS, FQNEAQ. Trimming cost V 7 bases and J 2 bases; bases outside gene matches: 8.

This sequence joins TRBV20-1 and TRBJ2-7; D possibly corresponds to TRBD1 (5 bases). The V gene's germline CDR1 is DFQATT and CDR2 SNEGSKA (reference sequence). V was pared by 3 bases and J by 5 bases, with 20 bases between. The CDR3 totals 15 residues. The CDR3, as DNA: TGCAGTGCTAGTCTCGGACATCGTGCAGGCAACGAGCAGTACTTC. Protein: CSASLGHRAGNEQYF.

This clone was detected only once. This chain links TRBV2 with TRBJ2-7, with TRBD1 matching 8 bases. Per germline, CDR1 SNHLY and CDR2 FYNNEI. The CDR3 runs 16 residues. Trimming took 1 base from V and 0 from J; bases not matched to a gene: 5. The CDR3 DNA follows: TGTGCCAGCAGTGAAGATAGGACAGGGAGCTCCTACGAGCAGTACTTC. Protein product: CASSEDRTGSSYEQYF.

This clone appeared a single time. An end of the junction differs from the germline gene, which may be a read error. J is TRBJ2-5 and V is TRBV15, with 9 bases identical to TRBD1. The germline V gene encodes CDR1 LNHNV and CDR2 YYDKDF (reference sequence). The CDR3 is 12 residues long. The CDR3 DNA reads as TGTGCCACCAGCAGAGACCGGACAGGGGTGCACTTC. It specifies CATSRDRTGVHF.

The rearrangement links TRBV9 to TRBJ2-7, with 9 bases lining up with TRBD2. Per germline, CDR1 SGDLS and CDR2 YYNGEE. After removal of 4 bases from V and 5 bases from J, the junction contained 10 bases not matched to a gene. The CDR3 totals 15 residues. In nucleotides, the CDR3 is TGTGCCAGCAGCATCCAGGGGACTAGCTTCGACGAGCAGTACTTC. The encoded protein is CASSIQGTSFDEQYF.

This chain uses TRBV7-2 with TRBJ2-1; D is possibly TRBD1 (5 bases). The CDR3 spans 13 residues. With 5 bases removed from V and 9 bases from J, the gap between germline ends came to 14 bases. The germline CDR1 and CDR2 sequences are SGHTA and FQGNSA. CDR3 amino acids: CASSRPWGGEQFF. The CDR3 DNA follows: TGTGCCAGCAGCCGCCCTTGGGGCGGTGAGCAGTTCTTC. The full variable domain, with the rest looked up from reference TRBV7-2 and TRBJ2-1, is GAGVSQSPSNKVTEKGKDVELRCDPISGHTALYWYRQSLGQGLEFLIYFQGNSAPDKSGLPSDRFSAERTGGSVSTLTIQRTQQEDSAVYLCASSRPWGGEQFFGPGTRLTVL.

This chain links TRBV19 with TRBJ2-3, with 9 nucleotides matching TRBD2. Germline lookup yields CDR1 LNHDA and CDR2 SQIVND (reference sequence). The CDR3 totals 14 residues. After removal of 7 bases from V and 10 bases from J, the junction contained 12 bases not matched to a gene. The CDR3 loop reads CASNAGGRDPSQYF. In DNA, the CDR3 is TGTGCCAGTAATGCGGGAGGGCGTGACCCCTCGCAGTATTTT.

This clone was seen once. V usage is TRBV11-2 and J usage is TRBJ2-4; 13 bases map to TRBD2. V trimming: 2 bases; J trimming: 4 bases; junction bases outside the gene matches: 11. CDR3 length: 19 residues. Germline lookup yields CDR1 SGHAT and CDR2 FQNNGV. This CDR3 reads CASSLSGPLAGGPKNIQYF. For the CDR3, the DNA is TGTGCCAGCAGCTTAAGTGGCCCACTAGCGGGAGGGCCAAAAAACATTCAGTACTTC.

In nucleotides, the CDR3 is TGTGCCAGCAGCTTAGCCGGAGTATCGAACACCGGGGAGCTGTTTTTT. It translates to CASSLAGVSNTGELFF. The chain couples TRBV11-3 to TRBJ2-2; D not resolved. CDR3 size: 16 residues. The germline CDR1 and CDR2 sequences are SGHNT and YENEEA. V gave up 1 base and J gave up 0 bases, with 9 bases separating them.

The chain has TRBV5-1 and TRBJ2-7, with 9 bases lining up with TRBD2. This CDR3 spans 15 amino acids. The J segment lost 3 bases and the V segment lost 4 bases, leaving 8 bases of the junction unmatched. Germline CDR1 SGHRS, CDR2 YFSETQ. CDR3 bases: TGCGCCAGCAGCCCCTCGGGACTAGCCTTCTACGAGCAGTACTTC. It yields the protein CASSPSGLAFYEQYF. Full variable domain (outside the CDR3, taken from reference TRBV5-1 and TRBJ2-7): KAGVTQTPRYLIKTRGQQVTLSCSPISGHRSVSWYQQTPGQGLQFLFEYFSETQRNKGNFPGRFSGRQFSNSRSEMNVSTLELGDSALYLCASSPSGLAFYEQYFGPGTRLTVT.

The genes are TRBV7-9 and TRBJ1-2; D might be TRBD1 (6 bases). Trimming took 0 bases from V and 8 from J, leaving 7 bases between them. The CDR3 length is 12 residues. Germline CDR1 is SEHNR and CDR2 is FQNEAQ (reference sequence). The CDR3 bases are TGTGCCAGCAGCTTAGCAGGGGGAGGCTACACCTTC. As protein: CASSLAGGGYTF.

The chain couples TRBV24-1 to TRBJ2-1, with 9 bases identical to TRBD2. In germline, CDR1 is KGHDR, CDR2 SFDVKD. The CDR3 has 15 amino acids. With V trimmed by 4 bases and J by 6 bases, 6 bases remained unmatched. CDR3 loop: CATSETGTSLNEQFF. In DNA, the CDR3 is TGTGCCACCAGTGAGACCGGGACTAGCCTCAATGAGCAGTTCTTC.